This T cell receptor (beta chain) is from a study of response to subunit inactivated influenza vaccine. Overall study results and limits: It was the authors' suggestion that each seasonal influenza vaccination recruits few new T cells.

One entry per CDR3 protein results from TCRdb running MiXCR on the RT-PCR reads. The sample includes around 530,000 distinct CDR3 sequences, roughly 10% of them seen just once. This clonotype was detected a few times. Antigen: not known. The V gene's germline CDR1 is MGHRA and CDR2 YSYEKL. The CDR3 is 14 amino acids. V was cut by 8 bases and J by 6 bases, with 18 bases left in between. The sequenced sample was PBMCs from blood, obtained on the day of vaccination. The source is a man aged 50 to 59 who received an inactivated influenza vaccine. The V and J genes are TRBV4-1 and TRBJ2-3; D might be TRBD1 or TRBD2, each matching 5 bases. CDR3 amino acids: CASAQGTFGDTQYF. The CDR3 nucleotides read TGCGCCAGCGCTCAAGGGACCTTCGGGGATACGCAGTATTTT.